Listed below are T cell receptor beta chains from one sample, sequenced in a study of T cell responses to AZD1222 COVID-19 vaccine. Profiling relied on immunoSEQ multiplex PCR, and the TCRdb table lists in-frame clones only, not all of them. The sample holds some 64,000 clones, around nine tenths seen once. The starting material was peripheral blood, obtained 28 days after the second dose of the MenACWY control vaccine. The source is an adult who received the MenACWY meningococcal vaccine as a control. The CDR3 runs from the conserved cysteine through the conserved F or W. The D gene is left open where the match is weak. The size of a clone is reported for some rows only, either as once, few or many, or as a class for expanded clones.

CDR3nt: TGTGCCAGCAGGCGGGCAGGAGTTGCCTCTGGGGCCAACGTCCTGACTTTC
CDR3aa: CASRRAGVASGANVLTF
v_gene: TRBV5-4
d_gene: .
j_gene: TRBJ2-6
abundance: .

CDR3nt: TGTGCCAGCAGTCGGACAGGGGTTACTGAAGCTTTCTTT
CDR3aa: CASSRTGVTEAFF
v_gene: TRBV6-5
d_gene: TRBD1
j_gene: TRBJ1-1
abundance: .

CDR3nt: TGCAGCGGAAGGGACGGTAACACTGAAGCTTTCTTT
CDR3aa: CSGRDGNTEAFF
v_gene: TRBV29-1
d_gene: .
j_gene: TRBJ1-1
abundance: .

CDR3nt: TGTGCCAGCGGATGGCTGCCCGGGGGGGGGACAGATACGCAGTATTTT
CDR3aa: CASGWLPGGGTDTQYF
v_gene: TRBV28
d_gene: TRBD2
j_gene: TRBJ2-3
abundance: .

CDR3nt: TGTGCCAGCAGTTTATCTTGGTTGACAGTCGGGATCTACGAGCAGTACTTC
CDR3aa: CASSLSWLTVGIYEQYF
v_gene: TRBV28
d_gene: .
j_gene: TRBJ2-7
abundance: .

CDR3nt: TGTGCCAGCTCACCCACAGGGGCTGGGGCCAACGTCCTGACTTTC
CDR3aa: CASSPTGAGANVLTF
v_gene: TRBV18
d_gene: TRBD1
j_gene: TRBJ2-6
abundance: .

CDR3nt: TGTGCCAGTAGTATAGATCGGGCCCTGAACACTGAAGCTTTCTTT
CDR3aa: CASSIDRALNTEAFF
v_gene: TRBV19
d_gene: .
j_gene: TRBJ1-1
abundance: .

CDR3nt: TGTGCCAGCAGCCCGGGACTCATGAACACTGAAGCTTTCTTT
CDR3aa: CASSPGLMNTEAFF
v_gene: TRBV3-1/TRBV3-2
d_gene: .
j_gene: TRBJ1-1
abundance: once

CDR3nt: TGTGCCAGTAGTATAGATCAGGGGGGCGCAACCTACGAGCAGTACTTC
CDR3aa: CASSIDQGGATYEQYF
v_gene: TRBV19
d_gene: .
j_gene: TRBJ2-7
abundance: .

CDR3nt: TGTGCCAGCACACTCACTTCAGGGGACACTGAAGCTTTCTTT
CDR3aa: CASTLTSGDTEAFF
v_gene: TRBV6-5
d_gene: .
j_gene: TRBJ1-1
abundance: .

CDR3nt: TGCGCCAGCTCGTTAGACAGGGGTGGTAGCAATCAGCCCCAGCATTTT
CDR3aa: CASSLDRGGSNQPQHF
v_gene: TRBV10-2
d_gene: TRBD1
j_gene: TRBJ1-5
abundance: .

CDR3nt: TGTGCCAGCGGGGGGGGATTGGGTCAGCCCCAGCATTTT
CDR3aa: CASGGGLGQPQHF
v_gene: TRBV12-3/TRBV12-4
d_gene: .
j_gene: TRBJ1-5
abundance: .

CDR3nt: TGTGCCAGCAGTTCGGGGCCGAACACTGAAGCTTTCTTT
CDR3aa: CASSSGPNTEAFF
v_gene: TRBV12-3/TRBV12-4
d_gene: .
j_gene: TRBJ1-1
abundance: once

CDR3nt: TGTGCCAGCAGCTTAGCTACGGTGGAGACCCAGTACTTC
CDR3aa: CASSLATVETQYF
v_gene: TRBV7-9
d_gene: .
j_gene: TRBJ2-5
abundance: .

CDR3nt: TGTGCCAGCAGCTGGACGACAGGGGGGCAGTACTTC
CDR3aa: CASSWTTGGQYF
v_gene: TRBV5-5
d_gene: TRBD1
j_gene: TRBJ2-7
abundance: .

CDR3nt: TGTGCCACTCTAACGCCAGGGCACGAGCAGTACTTC
CDR3aa: CATLTPGHEQYF
v_gene: TRBV28
d_gene: .
j_gene: TRBJ2-7
abundance: .

CDR3nt: TGTGCCAGCAGTTTAGGTGGGTACGAGCAGTACTTC
CDR3aa: CASSLGGYEQYF
v_gene: TRBV28
d_gene: .
j_gene: TRBJ2-7
abundance: .

CDR3nt: TGCGCCAGCAGCACCCACCGGGACAATGAGCAGTTCTTC
CDR3aa: CASSTHRDNEQFF
v_gene: TRBV5-1
d_gene: .
j_gene: TRBJ2-1
abundance: .

CDR3nt: TGTGCCAGCAGCTTAGAGGGGGTCGAGCAGTACTTC
CDR3aa: CASSLEGVEQYF
v_gene: TRBV7-2
d_gene: .
j_gene: TRBJ2-7
abundance: .

CDR3nt: TGTGCCAGCATCCCGGGTAGTAGCGGGATCTACGAGCAGTACTTC
CDR3aa: CASIPGSSGIYEQYF
v_gene: TRBV28
d_gene: TRBD2
j_gene: TRBJ2-7
abundance: .

CDR3nt: TGTGCCAGCAGTGAACGAGGAGGCGAGCCCCAGCATTTT
CDR3aa: CASSERGGEPQHF
v_gene: TRBV6-1
d_gene: .
j_gene: TRBJ1-5
abundance: .

CDR3nt: TGTGCCACCAGCAGAGAGAACAGGGGACTCACTGGCTACACCTTC
CDR3aa: CATSRENRGLTGYTF
v_gene: TRBV15
d_gene: TRBD1
j_gene: TRBJ1-2
abundance: .

CDR3nt: TGTGCCACCGCAGAGGGGTACGAGCAGTACTTC
CDR3aa: CATAEGYEQYF
v_gene: TRBV19
d_gene: .
j_gene: TRBJ2-7
abundance: .

CDR3nt: TGTGCCAGCAGTTACCGGAACTACTCCTACAATGAGCAGTTCTTC
CDR3aa: CASSYRNYSYNEQFF
v_gene: TRBV6-2/TRBV6-3
d_gene: .
j_gene: TRBJ2-1
abundance: .

CDR3nt: TGCGCCAGCAGCAGCCGGGACACAAGTTCCTACGAGCAGTACTTC
CDR3aa: CASSSRDTSSYEQYF
v_gene: TRBV5-1
d_gene: .
j_gene: TRBJ2-7
abundance: .

CDR3nt: TGTGCCAGCTCACCACTGTCCGGGACAGAGAATGAAAAACTGTTTTTT
CDR3aa: CASSPLSGTENEKLFF
v_gene: TRBV18
d_gene: TRBD1
j_gene: TRBJ1-4
abundance: .

CDR3nt: TGTGCCAGCAGCGCCCCGGGACCCATCGAGCAGTACTTC
CDR3aa: CASSAPGPIEQYF
v_gene: TRBV3-1/TRBV3-2
d_gene: .
j_gene: TRBJ2-7
abundance: .

CDR3nt: TGTGCCGGGCCAGGGACAGGCGACACCGGGGAGCTGTTTTTT
CDR3aa: CAGPGTGDTGELFF
v_gene: TRBV9
d_gene: TRBD1
j_gene: TRBJ2-2
abundance: .

CDR3nt: TGCGCCAGCAGCTTGGCGCTAGCGGGAGGGGCCGCGAATGAGCAGTTCTTC
CDR3aa: CASSLALAGGAANEQFF
v_gene: TRBV5-1
d_gene: TRBD2
j_gene: TRBJ2-1
abundance: .

CDR3nt: TGTGCCAGTGCGTCTAGCGGTAGCACAGATACGCAGTATTTT
CDR3aa: CASASSGSTDTQYF
v_gene: TRBV19
d_gene: TRBD2
j_gene: TRBJ2-3
abundance: once

CDR3nt: TGTGCCAGTAGTTATCAGGGACAGTCCTACGAGCAGTACTTC
CDR3aa: CASSYQGQSYEQYF
v_gene: TRBV19
d_gene: TRBD1
j_gene: TRBJ2-7
abundance: few

CDR3nt: TGCGCCAGCAGCCAAGGGCAAGTCGAGAACTATGGCTACACCTTC
CDR3aa: CASSQGQVENYGYTF
v_gene: TRBV4-1
d_gene: .
j_gene: TRBJ1-2
abundance: .

CDR3nt: TGTGCCAGCAGCGGGGAGGGGGATCCCCTCCACTTT
CDR3aa: CASSGEGDPLHF
v_gene: TRBV5-5
d_gene: .
j_gene: TRBJ1-6
abundance: once

CDR3nt: TGTGCCAGCAGCGTAGGGGGGACCGACACGGGAGGAAACACCATATATTTT
CDR3aa: CASSVGGTDTGGNTIYF
v_gene: TRBV9
d_gene: .
j_gene: TRBJ1-3
abundance: .

CDR3nt: TGTGCCAGCAGCTCCACCTTCACCCGGGACAGGGAAGCTTTCTTT
CDR3aa: CASSSTFTRDREAFF
v_gene: TRBV7-9
d_gene: TRBD1
j_gene: TRBJ1-1
abundance: .

CDR3nt: TGTGCCAGCTTGTCGAAGATTAGCGGAAGGAATGAGCAGTTCTTC
CDR3aa: CASLSKISGRNEQFF
v_gene: TRBV18
d_gene: .
j_gene: TRBJ2-1
abundance: once

CDR3nt: TGCGCCAGCAGTGACACAGGGTTTGGTCAGCCCCAGCATTTT
CDR3aa: CASSDTGFGQPQHF
v_gene: TRBV10-2
d_gene: .
j_gene: TRBJ1-5
abundance: once

CDR3nt: TGTGCCAGCGCTTTAACGAGCTCCTACAATGAGCAGTTCTTC
CDR3aa: CASALTSSYNEQFF
v_gene: TRBV5-4
d_gene: .
j_gene: TRBJ2-1
abundance: .

CDR3nt: TGTGCCAGCAGTGGACAGGTAAGGAACACTGAAGCTTTCTTT
CDR3aa: CASSGQVRNTEAFF
v_gene: TRBV9
d_gene: TRBD1
j_gene: TRBJ1-1
abundance: .